This T cell receptor beta chain originates from a study of T cells after somatic rescue of genetic block. The data were produced by immunoSEQ multiplex PCR, yet TCRdb's version contains in-frame clones alone and is incomplete. Of 85,000 to 90,000 clones in the sample, about nine tenths were seen once. Trimming removed 5 bases at V and 3 bases at J, with 8 bases between. Germline V CDR1 and CDR2: SGHAT, FQNNGV. The CDR3 sequence is 13 residues long. The clonotype was recovered from a woman younger than 30. The source material was peripheral blood mononuclear cells (PBMCs). V is TRBV11-2 and J is TRBJ2-1, with D perhaps TRBD1 (6 bases). CDR3 region: CASSPTGYNEQFF. CDR3 sequence (DNA): TGTGCCAGCAGCCCGACAGGCTACAATGAGCAGTTCTTC.